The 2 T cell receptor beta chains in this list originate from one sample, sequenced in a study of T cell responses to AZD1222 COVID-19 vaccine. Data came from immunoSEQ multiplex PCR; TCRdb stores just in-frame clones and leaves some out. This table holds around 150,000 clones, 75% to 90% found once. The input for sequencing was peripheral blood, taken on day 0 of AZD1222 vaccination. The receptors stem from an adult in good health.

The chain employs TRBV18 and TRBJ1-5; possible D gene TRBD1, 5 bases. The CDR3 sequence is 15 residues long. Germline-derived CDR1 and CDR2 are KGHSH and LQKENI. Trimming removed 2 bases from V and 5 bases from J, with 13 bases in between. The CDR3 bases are TGTGCCAGCTCACCATTACAGGTCGCTGATCAGCCCCAGCATTTT. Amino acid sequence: CASSPLQVADQPQHF.

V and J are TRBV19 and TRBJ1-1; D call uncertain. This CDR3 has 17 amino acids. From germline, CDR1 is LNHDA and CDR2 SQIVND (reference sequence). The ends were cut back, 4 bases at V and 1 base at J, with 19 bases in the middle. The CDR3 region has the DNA TGTGCCAGTAGTACGAGGGCGACCCCCCTCGCGAACACTGAAGCTTTCTTT. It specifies CASSTRATPLANTEAFF.